The 9 T cell receptor beta chains given below trace back to one sample, sequenced in a study of T-cell memory formation after mild COVID-19. TCRdb redid the calling of the 5' RACE reads with MiXCR, one entry per CDR3 protein. The sample records roughly 610,000 distinct CDR3 sequences, 15% to 20% being singletons. Sequencing input: PBMCs or a T cell subset sorted from them (not recorded which). These receptors were taken from an adult woman who had mild COVID-19 (a few samples of this study predate the infection). Cell type and time point are not known.

Many counts were recorded for this clonotype. The J gene is TRBJ2-5, the V gene TRBV10-3; 10 bases match TRBD2. Germline CDR1 and CDR2: ENHRY and SYGVKD. The length of the CDR3 is 14 residues. J gave up 5 bases and V 10 bases, and 10 bases lay outside the gene matches. This CDR3 reads CANSLAGAGETQYF. Here the CDR3 DNA reads TGTGCCAACTCCCTAGCGGGGGCCGGGGAGACCCAGTACTTC.

The genes are TRBV5-5 and TRBJ1-2; D uncertain. The CDR3 is 14 amino acids. Trimming removed 0 bases at V and 8 bases at J, with 14 bases between. From germline, CDR1 is SGHKS and CDR2 YYEKEE (reference sequence). This chain's CDR3 is CASSLGTPAEGYTF. CDR3 sequence (DNA): TGTGCCAGCAGCTTGGGGACGCCAGCCGAAGGCTACACCTTC.

This clonotype was observed a handful of times. Germline and junction disagree at one end, which may indicate a read error. The chain joins TRBV18 to TRBJ2-7; 8 positions match TRBD1. The germline CDR1 and CDR2 sequences are KGHSH and LQKENI. The CDR3 has 17 amino acids. The CDR3 coding sequence is TGTGCCAGCTCCCCACAGCTCGACAGGGGACCCTCCTACGAGCAGTACTTC. It codes for CASSPQLDRGPSYEQYF. Looking up the rest from reference TRBV18 and TRBJ2-7 gives the full variable domain: NAGVMQNPRHLVRRRGQEARLRCSPMKGHSHVYWYRQLPEEGLKFMVYLQKENIIDESGMPKERFSAEFPKEGPSILRIQQVVRGDSAAYFCASSPQLDRGPSYEQYFGPGTRLTVT.

The gene calls are TRBV4-3 and TRBJ2-3, with TRBD2 matching over 11 bases. CDR1 is LGHNA, CDR2 YSLEER, per germline. The CDR3 is 17 residues long. Trimming removed 1 base from V and 9 bases from J; junction bases left unmatched: 12. The CDR3 DNA reads as TGCGCCAGCAGCCAAGTTACTAGCGGGGGTCCAATCGGGACGCAGTATTTT. Translation gives CASSQVTSGGPIGTQYF.

V usage is TRBV4-2 and J usage is TRBJ2-7, with D perhaps matching TRBD1 (5 bases). The CDR3 has 13 residues. The germline V gene has CDR1 LGHNA and CDR2 YNFKEQ. V lost 5 bases and J 5 bases, leaving 13 bases between the germline ends. The CDR3 DNA reads as TGTGCCAGCAGCTCCTCAAGGGGTAACGAGCAGTACTTC. This sequence encodes CASSSSRGNEQYF.

This clonotype was seen more than once but under ten times. The V call is TRBV7-3, the J call TRBJ2-3, with 12 bases lining up with TRBD1. J was trimmed by 0 bases and V by 1 base; bases with no gene match: 2. Germline CDR1 SGHTA, CDR2 FQGTGA. The CDR3 length is 17 residues. The CDR3 loop reads CASSLMGQGASTDTQYF. The CDR3 nucleotides read TGTGCCAGCAGCTTAATGGGACAGGGGGCGAGCACAGATACGCAGTATTTT.

This clonotype was found many times. The CDR3 DNA sequence: TGTGCCAGCTCACCAAAGACAGGGATGTACGAGCAGTACTTC. Translating it yields CASSPKTGMYEQYF. The chain is built from TRBV18 and TRBJ2-7; 7 bases align to TRBD1. This CDR3 is built from 14 residues. Germline CDR1 is KGHSH and CDR2 is LQKENI. With V trimmed by 2 bases and J by 4 bases, 5 bases remained unmatched.

This sequence joins TRBV20-1 and TRBJ1-1; D gene unclear. From germline, CDR1 is DFQATT and CDR2 SNEGSKA (reference sequence). This CDR3 is built from 13 residues. V lost 6 bases, J lost 2 bases, and 13 bases lay in between. The CDR3 loop is CSARPGRNTEAFF. The CDR3 DNA follows: TGCAGTGCCCGACCGGGCCGCAACACTGAAGCTTTCTTT.

In its sample, this clonotype was seen a few times. The chain is built from TRBV6-1 and TRBJ2-5, with D maybe TRBD1 (5 bases). The ends were cut back, 0 bases at V and 4 bases at J, with 21 bases in the middle. The CDR3 is 18 residues long. Germline CDR1 is MNHNS and CDR2 is SASEGT. This chain's CDR3 is CASSEALIVAGLPETQYF. CDR3 in DNA: TGTGCCAGCAGTGAAGCGCTTATTGTGGCAGGGCTACCAGAGACCCAGTACTTC.